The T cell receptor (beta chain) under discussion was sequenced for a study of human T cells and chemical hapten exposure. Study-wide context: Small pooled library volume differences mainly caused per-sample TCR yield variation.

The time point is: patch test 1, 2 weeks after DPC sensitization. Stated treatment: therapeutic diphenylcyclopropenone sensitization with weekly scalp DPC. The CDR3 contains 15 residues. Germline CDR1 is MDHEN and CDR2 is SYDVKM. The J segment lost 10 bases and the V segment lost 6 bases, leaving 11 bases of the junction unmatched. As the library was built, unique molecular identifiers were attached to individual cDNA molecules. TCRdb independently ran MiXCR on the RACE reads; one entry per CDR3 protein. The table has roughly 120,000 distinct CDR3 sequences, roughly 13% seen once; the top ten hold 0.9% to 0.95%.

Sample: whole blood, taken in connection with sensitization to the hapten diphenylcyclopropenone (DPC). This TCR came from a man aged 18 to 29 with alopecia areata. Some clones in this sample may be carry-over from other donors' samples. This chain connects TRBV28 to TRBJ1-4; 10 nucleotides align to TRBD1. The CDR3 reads CASSQAGTGDRKLFF. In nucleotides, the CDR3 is TGTGCCAGCAGCCAAGCCGGGACAGGGGATCGAAAACTGTTTTTT.